This TCR beta chain is from a study of neurological immune-mediated disorders. Study-wide results and caveats: HTLV-1-associated myelopathy ranked highest for TCR clonal expansion and multiple sclerosis lowest, beneath healthy controls. No expanded-clone CDR3 amino acid sequence recurred across subjects, suggesting private TCR-beta repertoires.

CDR3 length: 11 residues. Germline loops: CDR1 MNHEY, CDR2 SVGAGI. V lost 6 bases, J lost 8 bases, and 8 bases lay in between. This clonotype was picked up a small number of times. Its antigen is still unknown. Template-switch 5'RACE cDNA synthesis added a 10-nucleotide unique molecular identifier. One entry per CDR3 protein, called by TCRdb with MiXCR from the 5' RACE reads. The repertoire has about 40,000 distinct CDR3 sequences, 2.5% of them found once; the top ten carry nearly 2.5%. Source material was 2 million unsorted PBMCs, stored at -80 °C in RNAlater. The chain couples TRBV6-5 to TRBJ2-1; D remains unclear. Sequenced material: PBMCs. The receptor was isolated from a man aged 50-60 years with multiple sclerosis. The CDR3 DNA sequence: TGTGCCAGCAGACTTCTGGATGAGCAGTTCTTC. Encoded protein: CASRLLDEQFF.